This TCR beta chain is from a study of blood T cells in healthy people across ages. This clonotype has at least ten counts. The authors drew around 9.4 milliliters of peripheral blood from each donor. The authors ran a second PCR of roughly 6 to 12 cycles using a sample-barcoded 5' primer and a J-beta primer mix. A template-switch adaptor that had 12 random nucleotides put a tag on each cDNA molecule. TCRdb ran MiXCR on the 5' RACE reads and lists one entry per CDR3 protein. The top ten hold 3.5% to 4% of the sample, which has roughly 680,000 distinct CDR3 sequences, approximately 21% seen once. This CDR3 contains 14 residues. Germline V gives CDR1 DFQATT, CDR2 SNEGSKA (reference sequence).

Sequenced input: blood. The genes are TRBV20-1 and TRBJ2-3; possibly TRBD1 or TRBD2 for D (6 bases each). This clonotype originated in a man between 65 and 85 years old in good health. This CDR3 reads CSLGGSISTDTQYF. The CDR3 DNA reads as TGCAGCCTCGGGGGCTCGATTAGCACAGATACGCAGTATTTT.